This TCR beta chain was identified in a study of regulatory T cells in long-lasting Graves disease. Study conclusions and caveats: TRBV28, TRBJ1-2 and TRBJ2-5 were segments that persistent disease favored. Blood alone, not thyroid tissue, was studied. TCR diversity was lower in persistent Graves' patients (versus newly diagnosed ones).

Notes on this clonotype: Antigen specificity is unknown.

Libraries of TCR beta came from iRepertoire HTBI primers plus Arm-PCR of CDR3 regions. Each CDR3 protein is one row after TCRdb ran MiXCR on the multiplex PCR reads. Of 600,000 to 850,000 distinct CDR3 sequences listed, approximately 31% are singletons. Stated time point: persistent/refractory GD, antithyroid drugs over 5 years with positive TRAb. PBMCs were the source of the RNA used for TCR sequencing. The CDR3 runs 14 residues. Trimming removed 1 base at V and 5 bases at J, with 8 bases between. CDR1 is KGHSH, CDR2 LQKENI, per germline. This TCR derives from a female donor with Graves disease. Sequencing was performed on peripheral blood mononuclear cells (PBMCs), taken when the disease was refractory, from a patient treated with antithyroid drugs. The genes are TRBV18 and TRBJ1-4; D unresolved. The CDR3 region has the DNA TGTGCCAGCTCACCACGAGTGCAGAATGAAAAACTGTTTTTT. Residues: CASSPRVQNEKLFF.